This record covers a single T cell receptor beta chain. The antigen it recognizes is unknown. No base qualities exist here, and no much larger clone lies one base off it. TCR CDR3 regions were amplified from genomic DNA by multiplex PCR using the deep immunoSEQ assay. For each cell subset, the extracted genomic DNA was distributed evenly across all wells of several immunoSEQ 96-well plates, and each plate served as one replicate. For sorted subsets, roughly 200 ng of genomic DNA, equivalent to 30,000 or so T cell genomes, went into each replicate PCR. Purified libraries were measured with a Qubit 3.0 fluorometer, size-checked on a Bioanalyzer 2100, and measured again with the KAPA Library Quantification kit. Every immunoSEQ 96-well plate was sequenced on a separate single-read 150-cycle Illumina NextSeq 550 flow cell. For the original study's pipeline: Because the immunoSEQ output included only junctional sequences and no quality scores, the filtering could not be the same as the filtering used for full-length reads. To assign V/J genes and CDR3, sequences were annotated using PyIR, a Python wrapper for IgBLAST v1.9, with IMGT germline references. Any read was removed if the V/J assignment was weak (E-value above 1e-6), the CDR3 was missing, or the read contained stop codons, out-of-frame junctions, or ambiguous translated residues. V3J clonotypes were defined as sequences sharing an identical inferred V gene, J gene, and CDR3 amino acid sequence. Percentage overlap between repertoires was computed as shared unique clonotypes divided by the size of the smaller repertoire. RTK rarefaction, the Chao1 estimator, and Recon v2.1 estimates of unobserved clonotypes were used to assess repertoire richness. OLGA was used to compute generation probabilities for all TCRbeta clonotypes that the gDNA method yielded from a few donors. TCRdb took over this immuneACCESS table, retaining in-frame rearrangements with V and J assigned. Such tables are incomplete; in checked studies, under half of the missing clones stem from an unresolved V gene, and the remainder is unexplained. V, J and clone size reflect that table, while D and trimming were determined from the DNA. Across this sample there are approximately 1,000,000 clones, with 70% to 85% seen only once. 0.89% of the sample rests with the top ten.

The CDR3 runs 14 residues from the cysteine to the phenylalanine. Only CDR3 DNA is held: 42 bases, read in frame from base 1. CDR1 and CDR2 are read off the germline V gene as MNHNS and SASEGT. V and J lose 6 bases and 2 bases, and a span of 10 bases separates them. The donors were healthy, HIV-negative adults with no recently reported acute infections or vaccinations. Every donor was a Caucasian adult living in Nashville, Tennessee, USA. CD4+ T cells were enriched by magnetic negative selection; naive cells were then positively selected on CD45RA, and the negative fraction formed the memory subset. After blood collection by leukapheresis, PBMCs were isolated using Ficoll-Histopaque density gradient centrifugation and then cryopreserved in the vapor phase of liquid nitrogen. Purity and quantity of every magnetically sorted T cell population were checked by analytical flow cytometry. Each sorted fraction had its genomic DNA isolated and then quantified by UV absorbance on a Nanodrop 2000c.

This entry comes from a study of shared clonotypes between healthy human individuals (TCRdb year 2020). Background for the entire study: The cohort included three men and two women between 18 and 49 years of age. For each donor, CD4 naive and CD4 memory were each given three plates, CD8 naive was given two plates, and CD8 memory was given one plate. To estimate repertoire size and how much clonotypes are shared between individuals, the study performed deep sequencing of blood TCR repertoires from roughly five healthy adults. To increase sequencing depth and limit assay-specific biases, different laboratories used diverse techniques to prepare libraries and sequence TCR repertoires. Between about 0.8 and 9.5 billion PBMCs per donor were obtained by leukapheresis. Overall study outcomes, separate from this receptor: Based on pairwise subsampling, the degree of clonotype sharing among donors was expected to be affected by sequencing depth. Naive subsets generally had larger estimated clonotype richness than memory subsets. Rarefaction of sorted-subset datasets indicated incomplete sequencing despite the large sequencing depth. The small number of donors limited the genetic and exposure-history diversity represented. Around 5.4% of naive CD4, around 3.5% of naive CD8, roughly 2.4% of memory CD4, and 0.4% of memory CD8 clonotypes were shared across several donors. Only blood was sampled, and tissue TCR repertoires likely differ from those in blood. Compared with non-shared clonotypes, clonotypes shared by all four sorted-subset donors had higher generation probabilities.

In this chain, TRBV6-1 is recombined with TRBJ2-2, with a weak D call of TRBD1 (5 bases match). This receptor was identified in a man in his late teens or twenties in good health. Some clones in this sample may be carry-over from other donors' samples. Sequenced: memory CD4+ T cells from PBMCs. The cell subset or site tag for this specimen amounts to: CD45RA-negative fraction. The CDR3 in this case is CASRKTENTGELFF. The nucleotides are TGTGCCAGCAGGAAGACAGAAAACACCGGGGAGCTGTTTTTT.